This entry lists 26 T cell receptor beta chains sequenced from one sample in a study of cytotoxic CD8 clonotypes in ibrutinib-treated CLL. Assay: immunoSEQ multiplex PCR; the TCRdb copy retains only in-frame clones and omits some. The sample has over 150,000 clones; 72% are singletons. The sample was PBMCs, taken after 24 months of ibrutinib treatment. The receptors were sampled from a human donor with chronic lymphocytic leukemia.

DNA for the CDR3: TGCGCCAGCAGCCTCAACAGGGGGACTGAAGCTTTCTTT. Protein: CASSLNRGTEAFF. The rearrangement joins TRBV4-3 to TRBJ1-1; 8 bases agree with TRBD1. The CDR3 is 13 amino acids. V lost 4 bases to trimming and J lost 5 bases; unmatched junction nucleotides: 3. Germline values: CDR1 LGHNA, CDR2 YSLEER.

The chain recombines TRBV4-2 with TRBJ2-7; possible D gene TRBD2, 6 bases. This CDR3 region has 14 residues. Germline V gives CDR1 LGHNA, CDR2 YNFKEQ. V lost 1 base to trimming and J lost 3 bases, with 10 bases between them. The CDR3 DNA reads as TGTGCCAGCAGCCAAGCGCGGGACCGCTACGAGCAGTACTTC. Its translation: CASSQARDRYEQYF.

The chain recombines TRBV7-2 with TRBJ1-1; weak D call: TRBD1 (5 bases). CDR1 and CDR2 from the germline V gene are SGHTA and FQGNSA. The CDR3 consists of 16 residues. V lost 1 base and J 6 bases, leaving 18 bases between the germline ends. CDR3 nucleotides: TGTGCCAGCAGCTTAGAGTTTTCAGACAGATCCCCTGAAGCTTTCTTT. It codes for CASSLEFSDRSPEAFF.

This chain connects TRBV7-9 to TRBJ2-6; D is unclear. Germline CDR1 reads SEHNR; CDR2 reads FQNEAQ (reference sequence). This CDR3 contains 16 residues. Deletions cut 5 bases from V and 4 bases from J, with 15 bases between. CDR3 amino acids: CASSAKAGTGANVLTF. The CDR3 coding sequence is TGTGCCAGCAGCGCGAAGGCCGGTACCGGGGCCAACGTCCTGACTTTC.

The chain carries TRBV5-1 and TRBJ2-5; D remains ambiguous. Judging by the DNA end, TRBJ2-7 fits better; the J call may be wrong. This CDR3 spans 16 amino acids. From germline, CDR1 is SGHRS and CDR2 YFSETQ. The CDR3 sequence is CASSSYAHTASYEQYF. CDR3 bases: TGCGCCAGCAGCTCTTACGCCCACACCGCCTCCTACGAGCAGTACTTC.

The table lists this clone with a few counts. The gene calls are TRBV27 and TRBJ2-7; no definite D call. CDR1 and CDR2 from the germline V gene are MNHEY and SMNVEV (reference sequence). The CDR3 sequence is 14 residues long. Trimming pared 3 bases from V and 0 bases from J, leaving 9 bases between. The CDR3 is CASSFDSSSYEQYF. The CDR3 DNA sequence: TGTGCCAGCAGTTTTGACTCAAGCTCCTACGAGCAGTACTTC.

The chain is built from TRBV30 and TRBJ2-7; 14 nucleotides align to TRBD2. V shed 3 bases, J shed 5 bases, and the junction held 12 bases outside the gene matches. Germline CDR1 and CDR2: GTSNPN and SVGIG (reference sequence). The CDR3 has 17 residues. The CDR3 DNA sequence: TGTGCCTGGAGCAGACTAGCGGGAGGGATCGGTCCGCACGAGCAGTACTTC. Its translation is CAWSRLAGGIGPHEQYF.

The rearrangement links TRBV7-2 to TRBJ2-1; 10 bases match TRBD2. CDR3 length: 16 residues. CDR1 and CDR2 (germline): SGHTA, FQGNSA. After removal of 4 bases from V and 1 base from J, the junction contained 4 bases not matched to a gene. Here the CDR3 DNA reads TGTGCCAGCAGCTCATCTAGCGGGAGTTCCTACAATGAGCAGTTCTTC. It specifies CASSSSSGSSYNEQFF.

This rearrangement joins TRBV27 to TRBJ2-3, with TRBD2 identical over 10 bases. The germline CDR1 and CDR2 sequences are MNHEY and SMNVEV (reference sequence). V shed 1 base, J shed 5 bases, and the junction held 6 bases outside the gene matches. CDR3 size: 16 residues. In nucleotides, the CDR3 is TGTGCCAGCAGTTTATATACTAGCGGGGTTGGAGATACGCAGTATTTT. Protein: CASSLYTSGVGDTQYF.

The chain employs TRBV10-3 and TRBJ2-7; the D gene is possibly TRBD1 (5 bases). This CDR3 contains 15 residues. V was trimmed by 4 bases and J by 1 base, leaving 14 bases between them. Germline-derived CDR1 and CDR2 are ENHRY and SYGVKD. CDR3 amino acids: CAISGRGQGSYEQYF. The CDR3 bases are TGTGCCATCAGTGGCCGTGGACAAGGTTCCTACGAGCAGTACTTC.

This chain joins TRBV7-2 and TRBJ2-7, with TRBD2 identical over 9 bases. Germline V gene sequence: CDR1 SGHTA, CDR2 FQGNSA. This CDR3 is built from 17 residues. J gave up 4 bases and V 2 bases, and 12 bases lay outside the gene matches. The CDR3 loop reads CASSLYGGRVSRYEQYF. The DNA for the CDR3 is TGTGCCAGCAGCTTATATGGCGGGAGGGTTTCGCGGTACGAGCAGTACTTC. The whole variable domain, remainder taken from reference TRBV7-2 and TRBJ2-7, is GAGVSQSPSNKVTEKGKDVELRCDPISGHTALYWYRQSLGQGLEFLIYFQGNSAPDKSGLPSDRFSAERTGGSVSTLTIQRTQQEDSAVYLCASSLYGGRVSRYEQYFGPGTRLTVT.

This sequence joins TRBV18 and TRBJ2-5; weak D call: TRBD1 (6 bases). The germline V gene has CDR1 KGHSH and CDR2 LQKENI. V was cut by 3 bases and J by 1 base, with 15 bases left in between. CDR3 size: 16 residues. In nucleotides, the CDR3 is TGTGCCAGCTCACCGTTAGGCCAGGGGCTCCAAGAGACCCAGTACTTC. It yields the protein CASSPLGQGLQETQYF.

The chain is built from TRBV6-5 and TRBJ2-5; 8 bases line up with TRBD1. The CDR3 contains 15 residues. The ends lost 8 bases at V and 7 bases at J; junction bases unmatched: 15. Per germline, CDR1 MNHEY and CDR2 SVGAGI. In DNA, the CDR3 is TGTGCCAGCGGACTTGCAGGGCAGGGGGCGGTGACCCAGTACTTC. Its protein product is CASGLAGQGAVTQYF.

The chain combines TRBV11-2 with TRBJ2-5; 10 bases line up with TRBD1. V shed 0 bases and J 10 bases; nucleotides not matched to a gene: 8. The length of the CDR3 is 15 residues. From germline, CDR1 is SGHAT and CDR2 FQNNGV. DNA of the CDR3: TGTGCCAGCAGCTTAGACCCCGGACAGGGGGGAAACCAGTACTTC. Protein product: CASSLDPGQGGNQYF.

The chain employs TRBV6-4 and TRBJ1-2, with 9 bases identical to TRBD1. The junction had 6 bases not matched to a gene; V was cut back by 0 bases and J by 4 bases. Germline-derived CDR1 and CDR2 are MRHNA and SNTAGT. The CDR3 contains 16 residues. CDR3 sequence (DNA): TGTGCCAGCAGTGACTCGAAACAGGGGGCTCTCTATGGCTACACCTTC. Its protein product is CASSDSKQGALYGYTF.

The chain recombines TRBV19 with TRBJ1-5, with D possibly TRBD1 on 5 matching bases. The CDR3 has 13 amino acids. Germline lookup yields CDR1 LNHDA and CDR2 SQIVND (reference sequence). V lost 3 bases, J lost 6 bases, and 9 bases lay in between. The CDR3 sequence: CASSMTAGQPQHF. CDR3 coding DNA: TGTGCCAGTAGTATGACAGCCGGTCAGCCCCAGCATTTT. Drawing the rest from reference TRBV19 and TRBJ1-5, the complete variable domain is DGGITQSPKYLFRKEGQNVTLSCEQNLNHDAMYWYRQDPGQGLRLIYYSQIVNDFQKGDIAEGYSVSREKKESFPLTVTSAQKNPTAFYLCASSMTAGQPQHFGDGTRLSIL.

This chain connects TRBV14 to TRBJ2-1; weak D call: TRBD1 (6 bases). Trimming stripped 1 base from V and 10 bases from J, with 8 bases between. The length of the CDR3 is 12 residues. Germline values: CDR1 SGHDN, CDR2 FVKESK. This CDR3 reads CASSQAGVEQFF. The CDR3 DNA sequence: TGTGCCAGCAGCCAAGCAGGGGTGGAGCAGTTCTTC.

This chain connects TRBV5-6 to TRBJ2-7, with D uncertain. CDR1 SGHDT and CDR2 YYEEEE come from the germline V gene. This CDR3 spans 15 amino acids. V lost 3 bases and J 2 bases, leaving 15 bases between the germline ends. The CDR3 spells CASSSLTTVTYEQYF. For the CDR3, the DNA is TGTGCCAGCAGCTCCCTTACTACAGTTACCTACGAGCAGTACTTC.

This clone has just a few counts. This chain's CDR3 is CASSLELAGGPVGAKNIQYF. The CDR3 DNA sequence: TGTGCCAGCAGCTTAGAACTAGCGGGAGGGCCGGTTGGAGCCAAAAACATTCAGTACTTC. The gene calls are TRBV11-2 and TRBJ2-4; 13 bases line up with TRBD2. Germline CDR1 is SGHAT and CDR2 is FQNNGV. The CDR3 spans 20 residues. The V and J ends lost 0 bases and 0 bases, in that order; junction bases with no gene match: 8.

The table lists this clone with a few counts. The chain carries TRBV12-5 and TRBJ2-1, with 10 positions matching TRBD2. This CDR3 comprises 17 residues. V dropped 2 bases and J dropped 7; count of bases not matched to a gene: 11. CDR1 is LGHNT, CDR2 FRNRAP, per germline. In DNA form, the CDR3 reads TGTGCTAGTGGTTTGAGCCAGACCGGGACTAGCGAGAATGAGCAGTTCTTC. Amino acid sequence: CASGLSQTGTSENEQFF.

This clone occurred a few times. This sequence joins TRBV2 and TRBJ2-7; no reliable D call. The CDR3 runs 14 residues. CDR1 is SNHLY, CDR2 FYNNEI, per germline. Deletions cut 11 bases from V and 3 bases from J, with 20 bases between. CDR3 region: CALKKERKGYEQYF. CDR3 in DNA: TGTGCCTTAAAAAAAGAAAGAAAGGGCTACGAGCAGTACTTC.

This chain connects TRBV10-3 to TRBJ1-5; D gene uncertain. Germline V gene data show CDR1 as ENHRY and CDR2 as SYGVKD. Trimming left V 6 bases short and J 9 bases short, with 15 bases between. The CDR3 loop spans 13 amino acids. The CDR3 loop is CAIRPGVDMPQHF. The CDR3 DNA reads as TGTGCCATCAGACCCGGGGTGGATATGCCCCAGCATTTT.

The CDR3 here is CASSQYSGAGELFF. DNA for the CDR3: TGCGCCAGCAGCCAATACTCCGGGGCCGGGGAGCTGTTTTTT. The rearrangement links TRBV4-3 to TRBJ2-2; tentative D call: TRBD2 (5 bases). V lost 2 bases to trimming and J lost 6 bases, with 10 bases between them. Per germline, CDR1 LGHNA and CDR2 YSLEER. The CDR3 has 14 amino acids.

The CDR3 region is CASLRREGPFGELFF. The DNA of the CDR3 is TGTGCCAGCCTAAGGCGGGAGGGCCCGTTCGGGGAGCTGTTTTTT. The chain is built from TRBV6-5 and TRBJ2-2, with 9 bases identical to TRBD2. The trim removed 8 bases at V and 7 bases at J, leaving 11 bases unmatched. Germline CDR1 and CDR2: MNHEY and SVGAGI. The CDR3 totals 15 residues.

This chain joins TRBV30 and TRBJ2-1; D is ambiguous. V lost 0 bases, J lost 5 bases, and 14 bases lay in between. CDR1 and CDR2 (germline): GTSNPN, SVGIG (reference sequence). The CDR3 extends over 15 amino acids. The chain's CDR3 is CAWSVRLERNNEQFF. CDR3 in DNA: TGTGCCTGGAGTGTACGTCTAGAGAGAAACAATGAGCAGTTCTTC.

The CDR3 here is CASSPGLAAYTGELFF. In DNA form, the CDR3 reads TGTGCCAGCAGCCCGGGACTAGCGGCCTACACCGGGGAGCTGTTTTTT. J is TRBJ2-2 and V is TRBV13; the match to TRBD2 covers 11 bases. The trim removed 5 bases at V and 3 bases at J, leaving 5 bases unmatched. Germline assignment: CDR1 PRHDT and CDR2 FYEKMQ (reference sequence). The length of the CDR3 is 16 residues. The whole variable domain, remainder taken from reference TRBV13 and TRBJ2-2, is AAGVIQSPRHLIKEKRETATLKCYPIPRHDTVYWYQQGPGQDPQFLISFYEKMQSDKGSIPDRFSAQQFSDYHSELNMSSLELGDSALYFCASSPGLAAYTGELFFGEGSRLTVL.